The entry below describes one T cell receptor beta chain. This specimen includes other DNA sequences encoding the same CDR3. The source of the sample is a study of blood T cell repertoires in COVID-19. Assay: immunoSEQ multiplex PCR; the TCRdb copy retains only in-frame clones and omits some. The sample shows some 160,000 clones, around four fifths of them seen only once. The source of this sequence is a woman aged 70-85 years who had recovered from COVID-19. Sequenced: peripheral blood.

The CDR3 coding sequence is TGTGCCAGCTCACAGGGGGTGAACACTGAAGCTTTCTTT. Translated, it gives CASSQGVNTEAFF. The V call is TRBV18, the J call TRBJ1-1; D may be TRBD1 (6 bases). In germline, CDR1 is KGHSH, CDR2 LQKENI. This CDR3 comprises 13 residues. V was shortened by 4 bases and J by 0 bases, with 6 bases between the two germline ends. Variable domain in full (rest from reference TRBV18 and TRBJ1-1): NAGVMQNPRHLVRRRGQEARLRCSPMKGHSHVYWYRQLPEEGLKFMVYLQKENIIDESGMPKERFSAEFPKEGPSILRIQQVVRGDSAAYFCASSQGVNTEAFFGQGTRLTVV.